The 27 T cell receptor beta chains below come from one sample, sequenced in a study of OX40 agonist ivuxolimab in advanced cancers. Assay used: immunoSEQ multiplex PCR; TCRdb lists only in-frame clones, some missing. The sample consists of approximately 45,000 clones, approximately 83% of them appearing once. Sequencing was performed on CD4+ or CD8+ T cells sorted from blood, taken in a trial of the OX40 agonist ivuxolimab. These TCRs come from an adult with an advanced solid tumor such as melanoma, head and neck, liver or kidney cancer.

The gene calls are TRBV27 and TRBJ1-3, with TRBD1 matching 7 bases. J lost 2 bases, V lost 8 bases, and 6 bases had no gene match. Germline V CDR1 and CDR2: MNHEY, SMNVEV (reference sequence). CDR3 size: 14 residues. Here the CDR3 reads CASRQGGAGNTIYF. CDR3 in DNA: TGTGCCAGCCGACAGGGAGGCGCTGGAAACACCATATATTTT.

This clone was seen only once. CDR3 nucleotides: TGTGCCAGTAAGGACAGGGACAGCTTCACTGAAGCTTTCTTT. Translated: CASKDRDSFTEAFF. This chain connects TRBV19 to TRBJ1-1; 8 bases align to TRBD1. With V trimmed by 7 bases and J by 4 bases, 8 bases remained unmatched. CDR1 and CDR2 from the germline V gene are LNHDA and SQIVND (reference sequence). The CDR3 runs to 14 residues.

This clone was recorded once. The V gene is TRBV29-1, the J gene TRBJ2-5; possible D gene TRBD1, 5 bases. V lost 1 base to trimming and J lost 2 bases, with 5 bases between them. The germline gives CDR1 SQVTM, CDR2 ANQGSEA. The CDR3 covers 12 residues. In DNA form, the CDR3 reads TGCAGCGTTGAAGGACAGCAAGAGACCCAGTACTTC. Protein: CSVEGQQETQYF.

The chain recombines TRBV6-4 with TRBJ2-7; 10 nucleotides agree with TRBD2. The CDR3 covers 15 residues. Germline CDR1 reads MRHNA; CDR2 reads SNTAGT. V was clipped by 6 bases and J by 0 bases; unmatched bases: 5. Here the CDR3 reads CASRASGSLSYEQYF. CDR3 DNA: TGTGCCAGCAGGGCTAGCGGGAGCCTCTCCTACGAGCAGTACTTC.

The gene calls are TRBV10-1 and TRBJ2-2, with D unresolved. The CDR3 totals 14 residues. The germline V and J ends were trimmed by 2 bases and 1 base, with 5 bases remaining between them. Looked up from germline, CDR1 is WNHNN and CDR2 is SYGVQD (reference sequence). The DNA of the CDR3 is TGCGCCAGCAGTGAGAGTGGGAACACCGGGGAGCTGTTTTTT. Its protein is CASSESGNTGELFF.

J is TRBJ1-2 and V is TRBV19, with a weak D call TRBD1 (6 bases). Trimming shortened V by 2 bases and J by 4 bases, and 14 bases separated the two germline ends. Germline V CDR1 and CDR2: LNHDA, SQIVND (reference sequence). The CDR3 totals 15 residues. CDR3 in amino acids: CASSIRGIGSYGYTF. Here the CDR3 DNA reads TGTGCCAGTAGTATAAGGGGGATAGGTTCCTATGGCTACACCTTC.

The chain couples TRBV11-2 to TRBJ2-1; no clear D gene. The CDR3 runs to 12 residues. With 1 base removed from V and 10 bases from J, the gap between germline ends came to 8 bases. Per the germline V gene, CDR1 is SGHAT and CDR2 is FQNNGV. The CDR3 bases are TGTGCCAGCAGCTTAGTGCTGAGGGAGCAGTTCTTC. Its protein is CASSLVLREQFF.

The chain has TRBV5-4 and TRBJ1-1, with a tentative D call TRBD1 (6 bases). Germline loops: CDR1 SGHNT, CDR2 YYREEE (reference sequence). The CDR3 sequence is 13 residues long. Trimming stripped 4 bases from V and 6 bases from J, with 13 bases between. CDR3 DNA: TGTGCCAGCAGCCTACCCGGGACACCTGAAGCTTTCTTT. Its translation: CASSLPGTPEAFF.

The chain uses TRBV7-6 and TRBJ1-2, with TRBD1 matching 10 bases. The V gene end was trimmed by 5 bases and the J gene end by 7 bases; junction bases not matched to a gene: 4. The CDR3 is 13 amino acids. CDR1 is SGHVS and CDR2 is FNYEAQ in the germline V gene. The CDR3, as DNA: TGTGCCAGCAGCCAATGGGACAGGGGTGGCTACACCTTC. It translates to CASSQWDRGGYTF.

J is TRBJ2-5 and V is TRBV11-1, with a tentative D call TRBD2 (5 bases). This CDR3 has 17 residues. Per the germline V gene, CDR1 is SGHAT and CDR2 is FQDESV (reference sequence). Trimming pared 1 base from V and 4 bases from J, leaving 19 bases between. CDR3 in amino acids: CASSLGYQLEMGETQYF. The CDR3 DNA follows: TGTGCCAGCAGCTTAGGATACCAACTAGAGATGGGAGAGACCCAGTACTTC.

The V gene is TRBV6-5, the J gene TRBJ1-5; the D gene is possibly TRBD1 (5 bases). Trimming stripped 2 bases from V and 5 bases from J, with 10 bases between. The CDR3 totals 14 residues. The germline V gene encodes CDR1 MNHEY and CDR2 SVGAGI. The CDR3 protein is CASSYARVDQPQHF. The CDR3 nucleotides are TGTGCCAGCAGTTACGCCAGGGTGGATCAGCCCCAGCATTTT.

This chain connects TRBV5-1 to TRBJ2-7; D may correspond to TRBD1 or TRBD2 (6 bases each). Trimming pared 1 base from V and 3 bases from J, leaving 11 bases between. The CDR3 is 14 amino acids. The germline CDR1 and CDR2 sequences are SGHRS and YFSETQ. CDR3 loop: CASSLRGENYEQYF. The CDR3 bases are TGCGCCAGCAGCTTGAGGGGGGAAAACTACGAGCAGTACTTC.

This clone was recorded a few times. In DNA, the CDR3 is TGTGCCAGCAGTTTAGGGCAGATGAACACTGAAGCTTTCTTT. It codes for CASSLGQMNTEAFF. The chain recombines TRBV27 with TRBJ1-1, with D hard to call. Germline lookup yields CDR1 MNHEY and CDR2 SMNVEV (reference sequence). The CDR3 has 14 residues. The V and J ends lost 2 bases and 0 bases respectively, with 7 bases between them.

This clone was seen only a few times. The chain carries TRBV19 and TRBJ1-2; 8 bases map to TRBD1. V lost 10 bases to trimming and J lost 4 bases; unmatched junction nucleotides: 8. The germline V gene has CDR1 LNHDA and CDR2 SQIVND (reference sequence). The CDR3 consists of 13 residues. CDR3 nucleotides: TGTGCCATCGGACAGGGCGGGTTCTATGGCTACACCTTC. It yields the protein CAIGQGGFYGYTF.

J is TRBJ2-7 and V is TRBV7-9, with D possibly TRBD2 on 5 matching bases. CDR3 size: 14 residues. V was clipped by 5 bases and J by 3 bases, with 14 bases between them. Germline values: CDR1 SEHNR, CDR2 FQNEAQ (reference sequence). DNA for the CDR3: TGTGCCAGCAGCCCCCCCGGACTGGACTACGAGCAGTACGTC. Amino acid sequence: CASSPPGLDYEQYV.

The chain links TRBV28 to TRBJ1-3, with 7 bases aligning to TRBD1. The CDR3 loop spans 18 amino acids. Germline loops: CDR1 MDHEN, CDR2 SYDVKM. Losses at the gene ends were 3 bases for V and 3 bases for J; bases not matched to a gene: 14. In nucleotides, the CDR3 is TGTGCCAGCAGTTTGAGGACAGGTTTTTCCCCATTTGGAAACACCATATATTTT. It translates to CASSLRTGFSPFGNTIYF.

The genes are TRBV9 and TRBJ1-2; perhaps TRBD1 as D (5 bases). Per germline, CDR1 SGDLS and CDR2 YYNGEE. This CDR3 has 16 amino acids. V lost 0 bases to trimming and J lost 3 bases, with 15 bases between them. The CDR3 DNA reads as TGTGCCAGCAGCGTAGACCGGGACGGCTTAGACTATGGCTACACCTTC. Encoded protein: CASSVDRDGLDYGYTF.

Remarks on this clone: Other DNA sequences of this sample code for an identical CDR3. The chain is built from TRBV27 and TRBJ2-5, with a tentative D call TRBD1 (5 bases). Trimming took 2 bases from V and 3 from J, leaving 13 bases between them. This CDR3 region has 15 residues. CDR1 is MNHEY and CDR2 is SMNVEV in the germline V gene (reference sequence). The CDR3 region is CASSLTGIGEETQYF. For the CDR3, the DNA is TGTGCCAGCAGTTTAACTGGTATAGGGGAAGAGACCCAGTACTTC.

The genes are TRBV6-5 and TRBJ2-5; 8 nucleotides align to TRBD2. This CDR3 contains 15 residues. After removal of 0 bases from V and 4 bases from J, the junction contained 4 bases not matched to a gene. Germline V gives CDR1 MNHEY, CDR2 SVGAGI. In DNA, the CDR3 is TGTGCCAGCAGTTACTCCGGGGGGGTGGTAGAGACCCAGTACTTC. Its protein product is CASSYSGGVVETQYF.

This clone is large (0.1 to 1%). V gene TRBV5-6 combines with J gene TRBJ1-2; no firm D call. CDR1 and CDR2 from the germline V gene are SGHDT and YYEEEE. V lost 0 bases and J lost 7, with 4 bases in between. This CDR3 comprises 11 residues. This CDR3 reads CASSLGVGYTF. The DNA of the CDR3 is TGTGCCAGCAGCTTGGGGGTTGGCTACACCTTC.

The rearrangement links TRBV11-2 to TRBJ2-1; TRBD2 is a possible D gene (6 bases). Germline V gives CDR1 SGHAT, CDR2 FQNNGV. CDR3 length: 15 amino acids. V shed 7 bases and J shed 8 bases, with 21 bases lying between them. The CDR3 loop reads CASTPRGARSDEQFF. CDR3 coding DNA: TGTGCCAGCACCCCGCGCGGGGCACGCTCTGATGAGCAGTTCTTC. The variable domain in full, completed from reference TRBV11-2 and TRBJ2-1, reads EAGVAQSPRYKIIEKRQSVAFWCNPISGHATLYWYQQILGQGPKLLIQFQNNGVVDDSQLPKDRFSAERLKGVDSTLKIQPAKLEDSAVYLCASTPRGARSDEQFFGPGTRLTVL.

The chain has TRBV2 and TRBJ2-7; no clear D gene. This CDR3 has 15 residues. V lost 2 bases and J 2 bases, leaving 13 bases between the germline ends. Germline-derived CDR1 and CDR2 are SNHLY and FYNNEI. The DNA for the CDR3 is TGTGCCAGCAGTGAAAGAGGCGTCACTACCTACGAGCAGTACTTC. It translates to CASSERGVTTYEQYF.

This sequence joins TRBV5-4 and TRBJ2-7; 7 bases align to TRBD2. CDR3 size: 15 residues. The germline CDR1 and CDR2 sequences are SGHNT and YYREEE (reference sequence). The V gene end was trimmed by 0 bases and the J gene end by 7 bases; junction bases not matched to a gene: 10. CDR3 sequence (DNA): TGTGCCAGCAGCTTGGAAGAGGGAGGGCCTGGAGAGCAGTACTTC. Translated: CASSLEEGGPGEQYF.

CDR3 protein: CASSLAEYVGGTEAFF. DNA of the CDR3: TGTGCCAGCAGCTTAGCGGAGTACGTGGGGGGCACTGAAGCTTTCTTT. This chain uses TRBV7-9 with TRBJ1-1; TRBD1 might be the D (5 bases). The germline V and J ends were trimmed by 0 bases and 4 bases, with 15 bases remaining between them. Germline V gives CDR1 SEHNR, CDR2 FQNEAQ (reference sequence). The CDR3 is made up of 16 amino acids.

The gene calls are TRBV2 and TRBJ2-2; D is unresolved. CDR3 length: 15 residues. V lost 5 bases and J 1 base, leaving 11 bases between the germline ends. From germline, CDR1 is SNHLY and CDR2 FYNNEI. CDR3 nucleotides: TGTGCCAGCAGTTCCCCAACAGAGAACACCGGGGAGCTGTTTTTT. Translation: CASSSPTENTGELFF. The full variable domain, its missing parts supplied by reference TRBV2 and TRBJ2-2, is EPEVTQTPSHQVTQMGQEVILRCVPISNHLYFYWYRQILGQKVEFLVSFYNNEISEKSEIFDDQFSVERPDGSNFTLKIRSTKLEDSAMYFCASSSPTENTGELFFGEGSRLTVL.

This clone was seen a few times. The genes are TRBV6-1 and TRBJ1-5; D not certain. V dropped 6 bases and J dropped 3 bases, with 6 bases sitting between them. Germline V lookup: CDR1 MNHNS, CDR2 SASEGT. The CDR3 has 12 residues. The CDR3 DNA sequence: TGTGCCAGCAGGGAGTACAATCAGCCCCAGCATTTT. Protein: CASREYNQPQHF.

The chain is built from TRBV6-1 and TRBJ2-7; 10 bases match TRBD2. Germline trimming cut 7 bases from V and 6 bases from J; bases unmatched to any gene: 6. In germline, CDR1 is MNHNS, CDR2 SASEGT. CDR3 length: 13 residues. This CDR3 reads CASNLAGAPEQYV. CDR3 sequence (DNA): TGTGCCAGCAACCTAGCGGGGGCCCCCGAGCAGTACGTC.